This T cell receptor beta chain is drawn from a study of control samples from healthy donors and cancer patients. The germline V gene has CDR1 SGHRS and CDR2 YFSETQ. This CDR3 spans 14 amino acids. V dropped 2 bases and J dropped 6; count of bases not matched to a gene: 3. Repertoires were generated with immunoSEQ multiplex PCR, while TCRdb's copy carries only in-frame clones and drops some. The sample holds about 140,000 clones, roughly nine tenths seen once. The sequence derives from a woman younger than 45 in good health. Sequencing input: blood. J is TRBJ2-2 and V is TRBV5-1; the match to TRBD2 covers 8 bases. CDR3 nucleotides: TGCGCCAGCAGCTTACGGGGGGGCCCCGGGGAGCTGTTTTTT. Protein product: CASSLRGGPGELFF. Full variable domain (outside the CDR3, taken from reference TRBV5-1 and TRBJ2-2): KAGVTQTPRYLIKTRGQQVTLSCSPISGHRSVSWYQQTPGQGLQFLFEYFSETQRNKGNFPGRFSGRQFSNSRSEMNVSTLELGDSALYLCASSLRGGPGELFFGEGSRLTVL.